The present T cell receptor beta chain was sequenced within a study of PD-L1 blockade in urothelial cancer. Sequencing used immunoSEQ multiplex PCR; TCRdb keeps in-frame clones, though not all of them. The sample consists of 35,000 to 45,000 clones, about 90% of them appearing once. The CDR3 length is 15 residues. Trimming removed 4 bases from V and 1 base from J, with 11 bases in between. Per the germline V gene, CDR1 is SGHRS and CDR2 is YFSETQ. The time point: peripheral blood 6 weeks after treatment start. The rearrangement joins TRBV5-1 to TRBJ2-2; possibly TRBD1 for D (6 bases). The sample here was PBMCs, taken around atezolizumab (anti-PD-L1) treatment. The receptor's source is a man aged 65 to 85 with urothelial cancer. CDR3 residues: CASSTGTLNTGELFF. CDR3 in DNA: TGCGCCAGCAGCACCGGGACACTGAACACCGGGGAGCTGTTTTTT. The variable domain in full, completed from reference TRBV5-1 and TRBJ2-2, reads KAGVTQTPRYLIKTRGQQVTLSCSPISGHRSVSWYQQTPGQGLQFLFEYFSETQRNKGNFPGRFSGRQFSNSRSEMNVSTLELGDSALYLCASSTGTLNTGELFFGEGSRLTVL.